This entry is about one T cell receptor (beta chain). Its matching antigen is unknown. TCRdb keeps only in-frame clones here, not all; method: immunoSEQ multiplex PCR. There are some 76,000 clones in the sample; more than 75% occur only once, and 8% lies in the top ten. CDR1 SGHKS and CDR2 YYEKEE come from the germline V gene (reference sequence). The CDR3 covers 13 residues. The V gene lost 2 bases and the J gene lost 5 bases, with 9 bases spanning the gap. These data are taken from a study of graft-versus-host responses after intestinal transplantation. Study as a whole: The transplants performed in recipients were multivisceral, liver-intestinal, or isolated intestinal. The study's findings and limits: Recipient marrow held GvH clones, some first seen in ileum or blood. After transplant, early declines in HvG clones were associated with peak levels of circulating GvH clones. Some patients had graft-donor T cell macrochimerism, and their allografts showed high graft-versus-host to host-versus-graft clonal ratios.

This chain joins TRBV5-5 and TRBJ2-3, with D hard to call. This TCR was recovered from a human donor who was the organ donor for an intestinal transplant. The sample was unstimulated CD8+ T cells sorted from spleen or lymph node cells, taken before transplant. The CDR3 sequence is CASSFFLVDTQYF. The CDR3 nucleotides read TGTGCCAGCAGCTTTTTCCTAGTAGATACGCAGTATTTT.